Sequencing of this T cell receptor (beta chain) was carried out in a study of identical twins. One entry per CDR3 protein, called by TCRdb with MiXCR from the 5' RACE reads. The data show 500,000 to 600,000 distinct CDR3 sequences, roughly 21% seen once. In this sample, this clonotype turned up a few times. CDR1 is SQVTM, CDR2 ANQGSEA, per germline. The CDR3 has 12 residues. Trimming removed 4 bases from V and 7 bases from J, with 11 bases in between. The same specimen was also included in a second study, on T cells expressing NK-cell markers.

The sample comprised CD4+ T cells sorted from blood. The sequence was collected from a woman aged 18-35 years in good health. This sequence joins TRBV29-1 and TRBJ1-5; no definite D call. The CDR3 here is CSVGTLGQPQHF. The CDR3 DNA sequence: TGCAGCGTTGGGACTCTCGGGCAGCCCCAGCATTTT. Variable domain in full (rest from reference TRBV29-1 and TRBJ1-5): SAVISQKPSRDICQRGTSLTIQCQVDSQVTMMFWYRQQPGQSLTLIATANQGSEATYESGFVIDKFPISRPNLTFSTLTVSNMSPEDSSIYLCSVGTLGQPQHFGDGTRLSIL.